Shown below are 32 T cell receptor beta chains from a single sample sequenced in a study of OX40 agonist ivuxolimab in advanced cancers. Clones were read by immunoSEQ multiplex PCR, and TCRdb kept only the in-frame ones, dropping some. The sample yields fewer than 80,000 clones, 89% seen once. The sequencing here drew on CD4+ or CD8+ T cells sorted from blood, taken in a trial of the OX40 agonist ivuxolimab. The receptors derive from an adult with an advanced solid tumor such as melanoma, head and neck, liver or kidney cancer.

This chain links TRBV18 with TRBJ2-1; the match to TRBD2 covers 8 bases. Germline CDR1 reads KGHSH; CDR2 reads LQKENI. J gave up 7 bases and V 2 bases, and 4 bases lay outside the gene matches. This CDR3 has 14 amino acids. Here the CDR3 DNA reads TGTGCCAGCTCACCAGGATCTAGCGGGAATGAGCAGTTCTTC. It is translated as CASSPGSSGNEQFF.

The rearrangement joins TRBV7-9 to TRBJ1-5; TRBD1 aligns across 9 bases. Germline values: CDR1 SEHNR, CDR2 FQNEAQ (reference sequence). The length of the CDR3 is 18 residues. V was pared by 3 bases and J by 5 bases, with 14 bases of the junction left unmatched. The CDR3 bases are TGTGCCAGCAGCTTTGGGACAGGGAGGGCAATTGAGGATCAGCCCCAGCATTTT. Residues: CASSFGTGRAIEDQPQHF.

In this sample, this clone turned up once. The chain joins TRBV7-8 to TRBJ1-4, with TRBD1 matching 11 bases. CDR1 is SGHVS and CDR2 is FQNEAQ in the germline V gene. V was pared by 5 bases and J by 6 bases, with 5 bases of the junction left unmatched. The CDR3 sequence is 15 residues long. The CDR3 region has the DNA TGTGCCAGCAGCATGACGGACAGGGGGCATGAAAAACTGTTTTTT. Translation: CASSMTDRGHEKLFF. The full variable domain, in which reference TRBV7-8 and TRBJ1-4 provide the parts outside the CDR3, is GAGVSQSPRYKVAKRGQDVALRCDPISGHVSLFWYQQALGQGPEFLTYFQNEAQLDKSGLPSDRFFAERPEGSVSTLKIQRTQQEDSAVYLCASSMTDRGHEKLFFGSGTQLSVL.

This clone was counted between two and nine times. The genes are TRBV27 and TRBJ2-5, with a weak D call TRBD1 (5 bases). V shed 5 bases and J shed 4 bases, with 11 bases lying between them. CDR3 size: 13 residues. The germline V gene encodes CDR1 MNHEY and CDR2 SMNVEV (reference sequence). The CDR3 protein is CASSPRVAETQYF. CDR3 DNA: TGTGCCAGCAGTCCCAGGGTAGCAGAGACCCAGTACTTC.

The chain joins TRBV30 to TRBJ2-2, with D maybe TRBD2 (5 bases). V gave up 5 bases and J gave up 7 bases, with 11 bases separating them. CDR3 size: 12 residues. Germline V gene lookup returns CDR1 GTSNPN and CDR2 SVGIG (reference sequence). CDR3 protein: CAWGSVSGELFF. The CDR3 nucleotides read TGTGCCTGGGGTAGCGTTAGCGGGGAGCTGTTTTTT.

The chain has TRBV4-1 and TRBJ2-7; no clear D. The V end was cut by 4 bases, the J end by 3 bases, with 10 bases between. From germline, CDR1 is MGHRA and CDR2 YSYEKL. The CDR3 spans 13 residues. CDR3 in DNA: TGCGCCAGCAGCCCAGGTTTAGGCTACGAGCAGTACTTC. Translating gives CASSPGLGYEQYF.

This sequence joins TRBV11-2 and TRBJ2-3, with 14 bases identical to TRBD2. This CDR3 comprises 16 residues. Germline V gene lookup returns CDR1 SGHAT and CDR2 FQNNGV. The ends lost 3 bases at V and 5 bases at J; junction bases unmatched: 4. In DNA form, the CDR3 reads TGTGCCAGCAGCTTGGGACTAGCGGGAGCGGTAGATACGCAGTATTTT. The encoded protein is CASSLGLAGAVDTQYF.

The chain carries TRBV25-1 and TRBJ2-7, with TRBD1 as a possible D gene (5 bases). CDR3 length equals 13 residues. Trimming took off 3 bases at V and 0 bases at J, with 6 bases between the two ends. Germline lookup yields CDR1 MGHDK and CDR2 SYGVNS. The CDR3 spells CASSETASYEQYF. The DNA for the CDR3 is TGTGCCAGCAGTGAGACAGCCTCCTACGAGCAGTACTTC.

The chain is built from TRBV19 and TRBJ2-7, with 8 bases matching TRBD1. V lost 5 bases and J lost 0; bases outside the gene matches: 3. CDR1 and CDR2 from the germline V gene are LNHDA and SQIVND (reference sequence). The CDR3 loop spans 14 amino acids. The CDR3 coding sequence is TGTGCCAGTAGTGAGACAGGGGACTCCTACGAGCAGTACTTC. Its protein product is CASSETGDSYEQYF.

The gene calls are TRBV5-1 and TRBJ1-2; D unclear. V was cut by 0 bases and J by 4 bases, with 13 bases left in between. The CDR3 spans 15 residues. The V gene's germline CDR1 is SGHRS and CDR2 YFSETQ. CDR3 in amino acids: CASSLVAGGLYGYTF. The CDR3 DNA reads as TGCGCCAGCAGCTTGGTCGCAGGTGGACTCTATGGCTACACCTTC.

The rearrangement links TRBV7-8 to TRBJ2-7; D is ambiguous. Germline V gene sequence: CDR1 SGHVS, CDR2 FQNEAQ. This CDR3 is built from 15 residues. V lost 1 base and J lost 4, with 14 bases in between. The CDR3: CASSLVPGPGYEQYF. As DNA, the CDR3 is TGTGCCAGCAGCTTAGTGCCAGGTCCTGGGTACGAGCAGTACTTC.

This clone was recorded only once. The rearrangement uses TRBV6-1 and TRBJ1-1, with D unresolved. V lost 7 bases, J lost 1 base, and 10 bases lay in between. Germline V gene lookup returns CDR1 MNHNS and CDR2 SASEGT. There are 13 residues in the CDR3. Here the CDR3 DNA reads TGTGCCAGCATCGGGTCTGAGAACACTGAAGCTTTCTTT. Its protein is CASIGSENTEAFF.

The rearrangement joins TRBV4-2 to TRBJ1-2; 7 positions agree with TRBD1. Germline-derived CDR1 and CDR2 are LGHNA and YNFKEQ. The CDR3 consists of 15 residues. V lost 0 bases and J lost 4; bases outside the gene matches: 5. CDR3 sequence reads: CASSQEAGGFYGYTF. The CDR3 nucleotides read TGTGCCAGCAGCCAAGAGGCAGGGGGGTTCTATGGCTACACCTTC.

The rearrangement links TRBV2 to TRBJ1-1; perhaps TRBD1 as D (5 bases). The CDR3 runs 14 residues. V lost 3 bases, J lost 6 bases, and 14 bases lay in between. Germline loops: CDR1 SNHLY, CDR2 FYNNEI. This CDR3 is CASSDGTGLPEAFF. The CDR3 DNA reads as TGTGCCAGCAGTGATGGTACGGGGCTCCCTGAAGCTTTCTTT.

The chain is built from TRBV27 and TRBJ1-5; D remains unclear. The CDR3 extends over 14 amino acids. V was pared by 6 bases and J by 3 bases, with 12 bases between. Germline values: CDR1 MNHEY, CDR2 SMNVEV (reference sequence). The CDR3 nucleotides read TGTGCCAGCAGCATAAGCCGGATCAATCAGCCCCAGCATTTT. It is translated as CASSISRINQPQHF.

The V and J genes are TRBV6-1 and TRBJ2-7; the D is unclear. The CDR3 consists of 12 residues. Germline-derived CDR1 and CDR2 are MNHNS and SASEGT. Trimming left V 2 bases short and J 3 bases short, with 5 bases between. The chain's CDR3 is CASSEYSYEQYF. CDR3 DNA: TGTGCCAGCAGTGAATATAGCTACGAGCAGTACTTC.

The chain recombines TRBV5-1 with TRBJ2-7; 8 bases map to TRBD1. V shed 2 bases and J 1 base; nucleotides not matched to a gene: 5. Germline CDR1 reads SGHRS; CDR2 reads YFSETQ. The CDR3 has 15 amino acids. The CDR3 DNA is TGCGCCAGCAGCTTAAGACAGGGGCGTTCCTACGAGCAGTACTTC. Translating gives CASSLRQGRSYEQYF.

In this sample, this clone turned up a few times. V usage is TRBV7-2 and J usage is TRBJ2-7; D not certain. The germline CDR1 and CDR2 sequences are SGHTA and FQGNSA. V was trimmed by 6 bases and J by 0 bases, leaving 18 bases between them. The CDR3 length is 16 residues. Here the CDR3 reads CASSSHYESDSYEQYF. In DNA form, the CDR3 reads TGTGCCAGCAGTTCCCATTACGAATCTGACTCCTACGAGCAGTACTTC. The whole variable domain, remainder taken from reference TRBV7-2 and TRBJ2-7, is GAGVSQSPSNKVTEKGKDVELRCDPISGHTALYWYRQSLGQGLEFLIYFQGNSAPDKSGLPSDRFSAERTGGSVSTLTIQRTQQEDSAVYLCASSSHYESDSYEQYFGPGTRLTVT.

This clone was counted once. The gene calls are TRBV9 and TRBJ1-3; D not certain. Germline CDR1 is SGDLS and CDR2 is YYNGEE. V was trimmed by 0 bases and J by 0 bases, leaving 7 bases between them. CDR3 length: 15 residues. CDR3 protein: CASSVGASSGNTIYF. Written as DNA, the CDR3 is TGTGCCAGCAGCGTAGGGGCATCCTCTGGAAACACCATATATTTT. Full variable domain (rest looked up from reference TRBV9 and TRBJ1-3): DSGVTQTPKHLITATGQRVTLRCSPRSGDLSVYWYQQSLDQGLQFLIQYYNGEERAKGNILERFSAQQFPDLHSELNLSSLELGDSALYFCASSVGASSGNTIYFGEGSWLTVV.

This sequence joins TRBV19 and TRBJ2-1; D gene uncertain. CDR3 length equals 15 residues. CDR1 and CDR2 from the germline V gene are LNHDA and SQIVND (reference sequence). With 6 bases removed from V and 9 bases from J, the gap between germline ends came to 21 bases. The CDR3 DNA reads TGTGCCAGTAGAACGGCGGCGGAAGGGCCGGGTGAGCAGTTCTTC. As protein: CASRTAAEGPGEQFF. The entire variable domain, with the rest obtained from reference TRBV19 and TRBJ2-1, is as follows: DGGITQSPKYLFRKEGQNVTLSCEQNLNHDAMYWYRQDPGQGLRLIYYSQIVNDFQKGDIAEGYSVSREKKESFPLTVTSAQKNPTAFYLCASRTAAEGPGEQFFGPGTRLTVL.

This rearrangement joins TRBV7-9 to TRBJ2-3, with 7 bases aligning to TRBD1. The junction had 6 bases not matched to a gene; V was cut back by 3 bases and J by 6 bases. Germline V gives CDR1 SEHNR, CDR2 FQNEAQ (reference sequence). The CDR3 runs to 14 residues. The CDR3 spells CASSFVDRSDTQYF. The CDR3 DNA reads as TGTGCCAGCAGCTTCGTGGACAGGTCGGATACGCAGTATTTT.

The chain carries TRBV29-1 and TRBJ2-7; 9 nucleotides match TRBD1. Germline CDR1 reads SQVTM; CDR2 reads ANQGSEA. This CDR3 is built from 15 residues. Trimming at V came to 6 bases and at J to 0 bases, leaving 9 bases not matched to a gene. CDR3 coding DNA: TGCAGCGTGATCCGACAGGGGGGCATCTCCTACGAGCAGTACTTC. Protein product: CSVIRQGGISYEQYF.

The chain employs TRBV5-1 and TRBJ1-5; tentative D call: TRBD1 (6 bases). The CDR3 consists of 13 residues. Trimming removed 4 bases at V and 7 bases at J, with 12 bases between. CDR1 is SGHRS and CDR2 is YFSETQ in the germline V gene. CDR3 nucleotides: TGCGCCAGCAGCGAGGACAGTGGACAGCCCCAGCATTTT. Translation gives CASSEDSGQPQHF.

The rearrangement links TRBV27 to TRBJ2-5; D may be TRBD1 (5 bases). Matching the DNA end better, TRBJ2-7 makes the J call doubtful. The CDR3 sequence is 12 residues long. CDR1 is MNHEY, CDR2 SMNVEV, per germline (reference sequence). The CDR3 nucleotides read TGTGCCAGCAGGGGGCAAGCCTACGAGCAGTACTTC. This gives the protein CASRGQAYEQYF.

V gene TRBV19 combines with J gene TRBJ1-1; unclear D gene. The CDR3 consists of 12 residues. Trimming pared 6 bases from V and 4 bases from J, leaving 9 bases between. CDR1 LNHDA and CDR2 SQIVND come from the germline V gene (reference sequence). CDR3 nucleotide sequence: TGTGCCAGTAGCGAACGGTTCACTGAAGCTTTCTTT. It yields the protein CASSERFTEAFF.

V gene TRBV28 combines with J gene TRBJ2-7; 8 positions match TRBD1. The CDR3 spans 14 residues. The germline V gene encodes CDR1 MDHEN and CDR2 SYDVKM. The V gene end was trimmed by 4 bases and the J gene end by 4 bases; junction bases not matched to a gene: 6. The CDR3 DNA reads as TGTGCCAGCAGTTCCAGACAGGGGAGATACGAGCAGTACTTC. Its protein is CASSSRQGRYEQYF.

The rearrangement links TRBV7-9 to TRBJ1-2; unclear D gene. The ends were cut back, 5 bases at V and 6 bases at J, with 10 bases in the middle. The germline V gene encodes CDR1 SEHNR and CDR2 FQNEAQ (reference sequence). CDR3 length: 12 amino acids. The CDR3 DNA is TGTGCCAGCAGCCCCGGGTGGGATGGCTACACCTTC. Residues: CASSPGWDGYTF.

The chain uses TRBV13 and TRBJ2-7; D uncertain. The CDR3 contains 13 residues. Germline values: CDR1 PRHDT, CDR2 FYEKMQ (reference sequence). V shed 0 bases and J shed 0 bases, with 3 bases lying between them. CDR3 region: CASSLGVSYEQYF. The CDR3 DNA sequence: TGTGCCAGCAGCTTAGGGGTCTCCTACGAGCAGTACTTC.

This chain links TRBV4-1 with TRBJ1-5; D gene ambiguous. The V end lost 3 bases, the J end lost 12 bases, and 12 bases lay between the germline ends. CDR3 length equals 12 residues. Germline lookup yields CDR1 MGHRA and CDR2 YSYEKL. The CDR3 loop is CASSHLGRDQHF. Here the CDR3 DNA reads TGCGCCAGCAGCCACCTGGGGAGGGACCAGCATTTT.

The chain employs TRBV7-9 and TRBJ2-1; a possible D gene is TRBD2 (6 bases). Trimming removed 3 bases at V and 10 bases at J, with 7 bases between. The CDR3 is 11 residues long. Germline CDR1 is SEHNR and CDR2 is FQNEAQ (reference sequence). CDR3 coding DNA: TGTGCCAGCAGCTTGGGGGGAGAGCAGTTCTTC. The encoded protein is CASSLGGEQFF. The whole variable domain, remainder taken from reference TRBV7-9 and TRBJ2-1, is DTGVSQNPRHKITKRGQNVTFRCDPISEHNRLYWYRQTLGQGPEFLTYFQNEAQLEKSRLLSDRFSAERPKGSFSTLEIQRTEQGDSAMYLCASSLGGEQFFGPGTRLTVL.

The chain has TRBV2 and TRBJ2-5; D possibly corresponds to TRBD1 (5 bases). The assigned J gene may be wrong: the sequence end matches TRBJ2-7 better. The germline V gene encodes CDR1 SNHLY and CDR2 FYNNEI. The CDR3 has 14 amino acids. CDR3 nucleotides: TGTGCCAGCAGTGGTTCCAGGACATCCTACGAGCAGTACTTC. Translating gives CASSGSRTSYEQYF.

The chain joins TRBV12-5 to TRBJ1-2; D gene ambiguous. Trimming removed 1 base at V and 8 bases at J, with 11 bases between. Germline V gene data show CDR1 as LGHNT and CDR2 as FRNRAP. This CDR3 has 13 amino acids. In DNA form, the CDR3 reads TGTGCTAGTGGTTTGGGGCCGGGGAGGGGCTACACCTTC. Its translation is CASGLGPGRGYTF.